This section outlines one TCR beta chain sequence together with its context. The table lists this clonotype with many counts. No cognate antigen has been identified for it. No per-base quality is available; no much larger clone lies one base away. The sample originates from a study of CD8 T cells in ankylosing spondylitis (dated by TCRdb to the late 2010s). Turning to the overall study: The study profiled T cell receptor beta repertoires in healthy donors and ankylosing spondylitis patients to find disease-linked TCR variants. The full study cohort comprised roughly 24 ankylosing spondylitis patients and approximately 100 healthy donors. Peripheral blood was sampled, and synovial fluid was additionally collected from ankylosing spondylitis patients.

For sequencing, an Illumina HiSeq 2500 was employed. Quantitative 5'-RACE with molecular barcodes was the method used to prepare the TCR beta libraries. Turning to the authors' computational methods: A new computational method based on a probabilistic model of VDJ rearrangement was used to identify disease-linked TCR variants. TCRdb redid the processing of the public reads, applying fastp at Q25 and MiXCR, and retained in-frame beta chains. Every CDR3 protein is listed once, alongside the most common genes and DNA of its rows. In this record, the V and J calls reflect TCRdb's handling and not the investigators' own analysis. The sample includes roughly 100,000 distinct CDR3 sequences, with roughly 8.3% observed a single time. The top ten clones comprise 9.9% of the sample. Summary of the overall study and its limitations: Some motif variants had previously been reported in the synovial fluid and blood of reactive arthritis patients, which suggests shared mechanisms of disease initiation. Blood from ankylosing spondylitis patients appeared to be characterized by a TCR beta motif made up of several highly homologous amino acid variants. The disease-linked clones had a CD8+ phenotype and were found at relatively low frequencies in peripheral blood. The disease-linked clones were reported as significantly enriched in matched synovial fluid samples from ankylosing spondylitis patients.

The CDR3, cysteine through phenylalanine, is 13 amino acids long. The read is trimmed to its CDR3 DNA, 39 bases read in frame from base 1. V was cut back by 0 bases and J by 8 bases, leaving a gap of 10 bases between them. According to the germline V gene, CDR1 reads MNHEY and CDR2 reads SVGAGI. The chain links TRBV6-5 with TRBJ1-2; the D region possibly corresponds to TRBD1 (5 bases align). This clonotype originated in a male donor with ankylosing spondylitis or in good health (not recorded which). Sequenced sample: blood, either unsorted or a sorted T cell fraction (not recorded which). The bases read TGTGCCAGCAGTTACTCCCGGGGGAGGGGCTACACCTTC. Its protein is CASSYSRGRGYTF.